This T cell receptor (beta chain) emerged from a study of regulatory T cells in long-lasting Graves disease. Libraries of TCR beta came from iRepertoire HTBI primers plus Arm-PCR of CDR3 regions. In TCRdb, the multiplex PCR reads were re-called with MiXCR into one record per CDR3 protein. The sample includes about 400,000 distinct CDR3 sequences, around 15% of them seen just once. CDR1 and CDR2 (germline): SNHLY, FYNNEI. V gave up 4 bases and J gave up 8 bases, with 14 bases separating them. This CDR3 has 13 amino acids. This clonotype was detected ten times or more. Time point in this sample: newly diagnosed GD, antithyroid drugs for less than 3 months. Making the TCR library involved RNA that had been extracted from PBMCs. These same records also appear under a second study, on T cells in Graves' hyperthyroidism and ophthalmopathy.

Sequenced here: peripheral blood mononuclear cells (PBMCs), sampled at new diagnosis, from a patient treated with antithyroid drugs. This chain uses TRBV2 with TRBJ1-2, with D tentatively TRBD1 (5 bases). The TCR originated in a young woman with Graves disease. CDR3 DNA: TGTGCCAGCAGTGGCGACAGCCCGCTGGGCTACACCTTC. Protein: CASSGDSPLGYTF. The full variable domain, rest sourced from reference TRBV2 and TRBJ1-2, is EPEVTQTPSHQVTQMGQEVILRCVPISNHLYFYWYRQILGQKVEFLVSFYNNEISEKSEIFDDQFSVERPDGSNFTLKIRSTKLEDSAMYFCASSGDSPLGYTFGSGTRLTVV.